Following are 5 T cell receptor beta chains from one sample sequenced in a study of PD-L1 blockade in urothelial cancer. Clones were sequenced by immunoSEQ multiplex PCR, and TCRdb holds only the in-frame ones, with some missing. In the table there are about 29,000 clones, 80% to 90% of which are singletons. Specified time point: peripheral blood 6 weeks after treatment start. Sequencing was performed on PBMCs, taken around atezolizumab (anti-PD-L1) treatment. Source of these receptors: an older man with urothelial cancer.

This chain uses TRBV5-8 with TRBJ1-1, with D unresolved. This CDR3 is built from 16 residues. V was pared by 1 base and J by 0 bases, with 13 bases between. In germline, CDR1 is SGHTS, CDR2 YDEGEE. CDR3 in DNA: TGTGCCAGCAGCTTGCGTGTCGGGATGATGAACACTGAAGCTTTCTTT. Translating gives CASSLRVGMMNTEAFF.

V is TRBV5-1 and J is TRBJ1-3; 9 nucleotides match TRBD1. V was clipped by 3 bases and J by 1 base; unmatched bases: 11. The CDR3 length is 18 residues. Per the germline V gene, CDR1 is SGHRS and CDR2 is YFSETQ. The CDR3 loop reads CASSSRTGADSSGNTIYF. In DNA form, the CDR3 reads TGCGCCAGCAGCTCCCGGACAGGGGCCGACTCTTCTGGAAACACCATATATTTT. The full variable domain, rest sourced from reference TRBV5-1 and TRBJ1-3, is KAGVTQTPRYLIKTRGQQVTLSCSPISGHRSVSWYQQTPGQGLQFLFEYFSETQRNKGNFPGRFSGRQFSNSRSEMNVSTLELGDSALYLCASSSRTGADSSGNTIYFGEGSWLTVV.

The chain carries TRBV5-4 and TRBJ2-3, with D unresolved. V lost 3 bases and J 4 bases, leaving 12 bases between the germline ends. This CDR3 region has 14 residues. The germline CDR1 and CDR2 sequences are SGHNT and YYREEE (reference sequence). The CDR3 DNA is TGTGCCAGCAGCTCCCAGTCGAATCCAGATACGCAGTATTTT. Its translation is CASSSQSNPDTQYF.

The chain employs TRBV2 and TRBJ2-2; the match to TRBD1 covers 8 bases. With 5 bases clipped from V and 6 bases from J, the junction kept 11 bases outside the gene matches. Germline V gene sequence: CDR1 SNHLY, CDR2 FYNNEI. The CDR3 has 16 amino acids. CDR3 loop: CASSSTQTGVPGELFF. CDR3 DNA sequence: TGTGCCAGCAGTTCCACTCAGACAGGGGTCCCCGGGGAGCTGTTTTTT.

This chain uses TRBV27 with TRBJ2-7; TRBD1 aligns across 11 bases. Germline CDR1 reads MNHEY; CDR2 reads SMNVEV (reference sequence). The CDR3 length is 16 residues. J lost 0 bases, V lost 6 bases, and 7 bases had no gene match. Written as DNA, the CDR3 is TGTGCCAGCAGATGGGCCGGGACAGGGGGCTCCTACGAGCAGTACTTC. Translated, it gives CASRWAGTGGSYEQYF.